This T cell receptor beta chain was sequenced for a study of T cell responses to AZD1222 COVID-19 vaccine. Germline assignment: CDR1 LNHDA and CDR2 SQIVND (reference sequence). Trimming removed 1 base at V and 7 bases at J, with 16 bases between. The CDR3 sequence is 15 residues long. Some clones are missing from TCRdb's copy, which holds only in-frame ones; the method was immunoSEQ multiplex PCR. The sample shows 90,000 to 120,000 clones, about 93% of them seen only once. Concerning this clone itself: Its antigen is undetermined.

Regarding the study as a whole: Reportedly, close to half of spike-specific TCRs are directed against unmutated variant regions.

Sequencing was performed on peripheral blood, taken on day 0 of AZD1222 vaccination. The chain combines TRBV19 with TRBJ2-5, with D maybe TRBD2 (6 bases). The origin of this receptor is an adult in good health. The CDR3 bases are TGTGCCAGTAGTATAGGAGGACTGCCCGGGGGGACCCAGTACTTC. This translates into CASSIGGLPGGTQYF.